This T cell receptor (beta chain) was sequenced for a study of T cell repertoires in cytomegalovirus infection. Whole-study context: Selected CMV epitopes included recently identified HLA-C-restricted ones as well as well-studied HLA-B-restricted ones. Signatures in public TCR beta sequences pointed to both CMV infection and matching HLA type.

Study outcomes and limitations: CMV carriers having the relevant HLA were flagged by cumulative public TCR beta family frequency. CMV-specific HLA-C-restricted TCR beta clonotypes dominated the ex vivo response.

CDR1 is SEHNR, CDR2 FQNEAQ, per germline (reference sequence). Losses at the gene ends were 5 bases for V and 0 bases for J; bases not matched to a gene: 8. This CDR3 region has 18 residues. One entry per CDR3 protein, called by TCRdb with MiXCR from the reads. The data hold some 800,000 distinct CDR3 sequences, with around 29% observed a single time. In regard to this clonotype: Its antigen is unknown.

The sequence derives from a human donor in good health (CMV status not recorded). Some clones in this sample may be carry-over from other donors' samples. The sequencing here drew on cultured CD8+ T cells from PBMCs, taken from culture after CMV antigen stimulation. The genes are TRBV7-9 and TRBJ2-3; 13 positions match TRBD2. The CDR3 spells CASSHGTSGDLSTDTQYF. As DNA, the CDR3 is TGTGCCAGCAGCCACGGGACTAGCGGGGACCTTAGCACAGATACGCAGTATTTT.